This T cell receptor (beta chain) is drawn from a study of beta chain features in type 1 diabetes. Study conclusions and caveats: For type 1 diabetes patients, VDJ junctions showed fewer insertions and more deletions. A potential PCR bias toward shorter templates would be equal in patient and control samples. Shorter TCRB CDR3s, moderately but significantly so, marked every one of the four CD4+ subsets in Type 1 diabetes patients. Any role of HLA type in TCRB rearrangement remained unresolved here.

This clone was detected a few times. The antigen remains undetermined. V shed 4 bases and J shed 1 base, with 16 bases lying between them. The CDR3 sequence is 16 residues long. CDR1 SGDLS and CDR2 YYNGEE come from the germline V gene. Investigators reverse transcribed all isolated RNA, so they sequenced expressed TCRB transcripts. Libraries were prepared by immunoSEQ multiplex PCR; TCRdb keeps only in-frame clonotypes and omits some of them. The data show about 340,000 clones, 13% seen once. The receptor was derived from a young woman with type 1 diabetes. Input material: naive CD4+ T cells from blood. J is TRBJ2-3 and V is TRBV9; weak D call: TRBD2 (6 bases). CDR3 loop: CASSPRLVMGTDTQYF. CDR3 nucleotides: TGTGCCAGCAGCCCCCGACTAGTAATGGGCACAGATACGCAGTATTTT.